There are many counts of the clone carrying this TCR beta chain. Its antigen is unknown. The germline gives CDR1 MNHNS, CDR2 SASEGT. The V gene lost 8 bases and the J gene lost 0 bases, with 10 bases spanning the gap. The CDR3 runs to 14 residues. This specimen comes from a study of CD8 T cells in ankylosing spondylitis. Study results and limitations: CD8+ cells made up the disease-linked clones, which were relatively rare in peripheral blood.

MiXCR was run by TCRdb on the 5' RACE reads, yielding one entry per CDR3 protein. The sample lists about 250,000 distinct CDR3 sequences, roughly a tenth occurring once. The origin of this receptor is a male donor with ankylosing spondylitis or in good health (not recorded which). The rearrangement uses TRBV6-1 and TRBJ2-2, with a possible D match to TRBD2 (6 bases). The sample taken for sequencing was blood, either unsorted or a sorted T cell fraction (not recorded which). In nucleotides, the CDR3 is TGTGCCAGCTGCTTAGCGGCGAACACCGGGGAGCTGTTTTTT. Protein sequence: CASCLAANTGELFF.